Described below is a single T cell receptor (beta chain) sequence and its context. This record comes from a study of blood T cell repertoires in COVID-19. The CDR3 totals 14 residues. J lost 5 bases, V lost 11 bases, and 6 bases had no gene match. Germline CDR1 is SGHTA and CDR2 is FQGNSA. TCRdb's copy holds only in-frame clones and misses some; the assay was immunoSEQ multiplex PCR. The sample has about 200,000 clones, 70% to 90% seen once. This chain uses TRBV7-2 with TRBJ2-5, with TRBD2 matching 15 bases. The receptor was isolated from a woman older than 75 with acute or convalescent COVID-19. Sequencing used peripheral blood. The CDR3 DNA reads TGTGCCGAGGGACTAGCGGGAGGTGGTGAGACCCAGTACTTC. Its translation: CAEGLAGGGETQYF.